Listed here are 27 T cell receptor beta chains from one sample, sequenced in a study of T cells after yellow fever vaccination. Via MiXCR, TCRdb re-called the 5' RACE reads, giving one row per CDR3 protein. Here the sample spans 250,000 to 300,000 distinct CDR3 sequences, about 5.2% being singletons. The sequenced sample was CD4+ T cells sorted from PBMCs, obtained on the day of the yellow fever booster vaccination. These receptors were collected from a man younger than 35 who received the YFV17D yellow fever vaccine.

The chain joins TRBV19 to TRBJ2-5, with D possibly matching TRBD1 (5 bases). From germline, CDR1 is LNHDA and CDR2 SQIVND (reference sequence). The ends were cut back, 0 bases at V and 4 bases at J, with 9 bases in the middle. The CDR3 length is 14 residues. The CDR3 region has the DNA TGTGCCAGTAGTATAGATGCAGGGCGAGAGACCCAGTACTTC. Protein sequence: CASSIDAGRETQYF.

This clonotype was counted ten times or more. CDR3 DNA sequence: TGTGCCAGCAGCCCCCTCCCACGGGACAGGGGTCCCAACTATGGCTACACCTTC. Its translation: CASSPLPRDRGPNYGYTF. V usage is TRBV11-2 and J usage is TRBJ1-2; the match to TRBD1 covers 10 bases. Trimming took 5 bases from V and 2 from J; bases not matched to a gene: 14. CDR1 SGHAT and CDR2 FQNNGV come from the germline V gene. The CDR3 loop spans 18 amino acids.

The rearrangement links TRBV7-9 to TRBJ2-7, with 13 bases matching TRBD2. Germline assignment: CDR1 SEHNR and CDR2 FQNEAQ (reference sequence). V gave up 2 bases and J gave up 2 bases; unmatched junction bases: 21. The CDR3 loop spans 22 amino acids. The CDR3 DNA sequence: TGTGCCAGCAGCTTACCGAGTCGGGGAGGGACTAGCGGGAACCCTTTTACCTACGAGCAGTACTTC. It is translated as CASSLPSRGGTSGNPFTYEQYF.

This clonotype was observed many times. The chain combines TRBV7-9 with TRBJ1-2, with D perhaps matching TRBD1 (6 bases). Germline assignment: CDR1 SEHNR and CDR2 FQNEAQ (reference sequence). The CDR3 length is 14 residues. V was cut by 7 bases and J by 5 bases, with 17 bases left in between. As DNA, the CDR3 is TGTGCCAGCACTACCGCAAGACAGGCATATGGCTACACCTTC. It specifies CASTTARQAYGYTF.

The chain joins TRBV3-1 to TRBJ2-2, with no clear D. CDR1 is LGHDT and CDR2 is YNNKEL in the germline V gene (reference sequence). This CDR3 spans 15 amino acids. V lost 1 base to trimming and J lost 2 bases, with 8 bases between them. CDR3 bases: TGTGCCAGCAGCCAAGCAGGCATTAACACCGGGGAGCTGTTTTTT. Its translation: CASSQAGINTGELFF.

This clonotype was detected once. The rearrangement links TRBV21-1 to TRBJ1-1; the DNA was not compared with TRBD1, the D call given in the table. TRBV21-1 is listed as a pseudogene. The CDR3 is 12 amino acids. CDR3 sequence (DNA): TGTGCCAGCATGACAGCGAACACTGAAGCTTTCTTT. Its protein product is CASMTANTEAFF.

This clonotype was counted many times. J is TRBJ1-5 and V is TRBV6-2 or TRBV6-3; D remains ambiguous. The V end lost 8 bases, the J end lost 5 bases, and 10 bases lay between the germline ends. CDR1 MNHEY and CDR2 SVGEGT come from the germline V gene. The CDR3 covers 12 residues. Here the CDR3 reads CASPRLDQPQHF. The CDR3 DNA reads TGTGCCAGCCCCAGGCTGGATCAGCCCCAGCATTTT.

As to this clonotype: The limits of the CDR3 on the DNA are not certain, so only TCRdb's listed CDR3 is given. This rearrangement joins TRBV3-2 to TRBJ2-7; the DNA was not compared with TRBD1, the D call given in the table. TRBV3-2 is tagged as a pseudogene. Both ends counted, the CDR3 spans 13 residues. The chain's CDR3 is CASSWGQGNEQYF.

There are many counts of this clonotype. The chain joins TRBV6-6 to TRBJ1-5; 7 bases line up with TRBD1. CDR1 and CDR2 from the germline V gene are MNHNY and SVGAGI (reference sequence). The trim removed 5 bases at V and 5 bases at J, leaving 6 bases unmatched. The CDR3 spans 14 residues. CDR3 in DNA: TGTGCCAGCAGTCCCCACAGGGGTCATCAGCCCCAGCATTTT. This gives the protein CASSPHRGHQPQHF.

This clonotype was observed at least ten times. CDR3: CASSQLTRTEAFF. The CDR3 DNA is TGTGCCAGCAGCCAGTTAACGAGGACTGAAGCTTTCTTT. The chain carries TRBV7-3 and TRBJ1-1, with D unresolved. V shed 5 bases and J shed 5 bases, with 12 bases lying between them. This CDR3 has 13 amino acids. Germline V gene sequence: CDR1 SGHTA, CDR2 FQGTGA.

V gene TRBV2 combines with J gene TRBJ2-3; either TRBD1 or TRBD2 may fit D (6 bases each). Germline assignment: CDR1 SNHLY and CDR2 FYNNEI. Trimming took 7 bases from V and 4 from J, leaving 15 bases between them. This CDR3 spans 14 amino acids. The CDR3 loop is CASTDRRVSDTQYF. The CDR3 bases are TGTGCCAGCACAGACAGGAGGGTTTCAGATACGCAGTATTTT. Based on the CDR3 plus reference TRBV2 and TRBJ2-3, the full variable domain is EPEVTQTPSHQVTQMGQEVILRCVPISNHLYFYWYRQILGQKVEFLVSFYNNEISEKSEIFDDQFSVERPDGSNFTLKIRSTKLEDSAMYFCASTDRRVSDTQYFGPGTRLTVL.

V gene TRBV3-1 combines with J gene TRBJ2-3; D unresolved. Germline V gives CDR1 LGHDT, CDR2 YNNKEL (reference sequence). The CDR3 has 15 amino acids. Deletions cut 4 bases from V and 6 bases from J, with 17 bases between. The CDR3 is CASSPGRRIPDTQYF. The CDR3 DNA follows: TGTGCCAGCAGCCCCGGACGGCGGATTCCGGATACGCAGTATTTT.

In this sample, this clonotype turned up many times. The genes are TRBV4-3 and TRBJ2-4, with 8 positions matching TRBD1. The V gene end was trimmed by 4 bases and the J gene end by 5 bases; junction bases not matched to a gene: 7. This CDR3 is built from 15 residues. CDR1 and CDR2 from the germline V gene are LGHNA and YSLEER. CDR3 loop: CASSLTPGQENIQYF. The CDR3 nucleotides read TGCGCCAGCAGCCTTACGCCGGGACAGGAAAACATTCAGTACTTC.

CDR3 protein: CASSEQGFDTGELFF. The CDR3 DNA reads TGTGCCAGCAGCGAACAGGGATTTGACACCGGGGAGCTGTTTTTT. The rearrangement joins TRBV2 to TRBJ2-2; a weak D match, TRBD1 (6 bases). CDR3 length equals 15 residues. Germline assignment: CDR1 SNHLY and CDR2 FYNNEI. V shed 6 bases and J shed 3 bases, with 14 bases lying between them.

In its sample, this clonotype was seen a few times. The V call is TRBV2, the J call TRBJ1-1, with D maybe TRBD1 (5 bases). CDR3 length: 13 amino acids. Trimming cost V 0 bases and J 10 bases, with 12 bases left between them. The germline gives CDR1 SNHLY, CDR2 FYNNEI. In DNA form, the CDR3 reads TGTGCCAGCAGTGAAGCGCTTGCGGGGGGAGCTTTCTTT. Its protein is CASSEALAGGAFF.

The chain is built from TRBV24-1 and TRBJ2-5; 9 bases map to TRBD1. Germline loops: CDR1 KGHDR, CDR2 SFDVKD. V shed 3 bases, J shed 5 bases, and the junction held 3 bases outside the gene matches. The CDR3 runs 14 residues. The CDR3 sequence: CATSDATGGETQYF. The CDR3 DNA is TGTGCCACCAGTGATGCGACAGGGGGGGAGACCCAGTACTTC.

The genes are TRBV12-3 or TRBV12-4 and TRBJ2-7; a weak D match, TRBD2 (5 bases). This CDR3 spans 15 amino acids. The V end lost 8 bases, the J end lost 5 bases, and 22 bases lay between the germline ends. The CDR3 DNA follows: TGTGCCAGCGGATCCCCTTTTTCCCGGGGAGACGAGCAGTACTTC. This encodes CASGSPFSRGDEQYF.

This clonotype was seen more than once but under ten times. The rearrangement links TRBV5-3 to TRBJ1-4; D uncertain. TRBV5-3 is an open reading frame, and its role is uncertain. CDR3 size: 14 residues. V lost 4 bases, J lost 11 bases, and 18 bases lay in between. CDR3 in amino acids: CARSPDGIMRKLFF. CDR3 sequence (DNA): TGTGCCAGAAGCCCGGACGGAATAATGAGGAAACTGTTTTTT.

This chain uses TRBV7-9 with TRBJ2-3; D is unclear. The V end lost 6 bases, the J end lost 4 bases, and 17 bases lay between the germline ends. Germline V lookup: CDR1 SEHNR, CDR2 FQNEAQ (reference sequence). The CDR3 totals 15 residues. The CDR3 coding sequence is TGTGCCAGCAGACAGACCCAAACTTCCCCAGATACGCAGTATTTT. The encoded protein is CASRQTQTSPDTQYF.

This clonotype was counted only a few times. The chain combines TRBV19 with TRBJ2-5, with TRBD2 matching 13 bases. Germline CDR1 reads LNHDA; CDR2 reads SQIVND (reference sequence). Trimming took 3 bases from V and 4 from J; bases not matched to a gene: 5. The CDR3 covers 16 residues. CDR3 coding DNA: TGTGCCAGTAGTATTGGACTAGCGGGGGTGTCAGAGACCCAGTACTTC. Translating it yields CASSIGLAGVSETQYF.

There are many counts of this clonotype. The rearrangement links TRBV7-2 to TRBJ2-5; no firm D call. V was trimmed by 1 base and J by 0 bases, leaving 6 bases between them. CDR1 and CDR2 (germline): SGHTA, FQGNSA. CDR3 length equals 14 residues. The CDR3 DNA reads as TGTGCCAGCAGCTTAGGTGCTAACCAAGAGACCCAGTACTTC. The encoded protein is CASSLGANQETQYF. The full variable domain, with the rest looked up from reference TRBV7-2 and TRBJ2-5, is GAGVSQSPSNKVTEKGKDVELRCDPISGHTALYWYRQSLGQGLEFLIYFQGNSAPDKSGLPSDRFSAERTGGSVSTLTIQRTQQEDSAVYLCASSLGANQETQYFGPGTRLLVL.

The table lists this clonotype with a few counts. The chain is built from TRBV11-2 and TRBJ2-3, with TRBD2 matching over 8 bases. Germline CDR1 and CDR2: SGHAT and FQNNGV. The V segment lost 5 bases and the J segment 2 bases; nucleotides outside the gene matches: 9. There are 16 residues in the CDR3. CDR3 coding DNA: TGTGCCAGCAGCCCAAGACTAGCGACCTTCACAGATACGCAGTATTTT. Amino acids: CASSPRLATFTDTQYF.

This clonotype was counted only a few times. The chain is built from TRBV18 and TRBJ2-1; 11 nucleotides agree with TRBD1. CDR1 is KGHSH and CDR2 is LQKENI in the germline V gene. This CDR3 region has 18 residues. The V and J ends lost 0 bases and 9 bases, in that order; junction bases with no gene match: 13. CDR3 protein: CASSPPLSWDRGSGEQFF. CDR3 nucleotide sequence: TGTGCCAGCTCACCACCGCTATCATGGGACAGGGGGTCCGGTGAGCAGTTCTTC.

This clonotype has just a few counts. The genes are TRBV5-1 and TRBJ2-3; 9 positions match TRBD2. CDR3 length: 17 residues. Trimming cost V 1 base and J 3 bases; bases outside gene matches: 9. Germline values: CDR1 SGHRS, CDR2 YFSETQ. This chain's CDR3 is CASSLLGAGGSTDTQYF. The CDR3 region has the DNA TGCGCCAGCAGCTTGCTCGGAGCGGGGGGATCGACAGATACGCAGTATTTT.

The genes are TRBV20-1 and TRBJ1-4; 8 nucleotides line up with TRBD1. The V gene's germline CDR1 is DFQATT and CDR2 SNEGSKA (reference sequence). CDR3 length: 15 residues. Trimming cost V 3 bases and J 10 bases; bases outside gene matches: 13. The CDR3 bases are TGCAGTGCTAGGGCCAACCGGGACAGGTTTTCAAAACTGTTTTTT. It specifies CSARANRDRFSKLFF.

Only a few counts were recorded for this clonotype. The chain couples TRBV5-6 to TRBJ1-5, with a tentative D call TRBD1 (6 bases). The CDR3 is made up of 15 amino acids. Germline V lookup: CDR1 SGHDT, CDR2 YYEEEE. Trimming shortened V by 1 base and J by 3 bases, and 11 bases separated the two germline ends. The CDR3 DNA is TGTGCCAGCAGCTTGTGGGGGGGCTACAATCAGCCCCAGCATTTT. This encodes CASSLWGGYNQPQHF.

In its sample, this clonotype was seen many times. The genes are TRBV7-2 and TRBJ2-3; D may be TRBD1 (5 bases). Germline V gives CDR1 SGHTA, CDR2 FQGNSA. This CDR3 comprises 15 residues. Trimming shortened V by 1 base and J by 2 bases, and 10 bases separated the two germline ends. CDR3 residues: CASSLGMGLTDTQYF. In DNA form, the CDR3 reads TGTGCCAGCAGCTTAGGTATGGGGCTCACAGATACGCAGTATTTT.